This note documents a single TCR beta chain sequence. Its antigen is still unknown. Researchers defined stable Graves' hyperthyroidism as no ophthalmopathy progression within 18 months. Uncontrolled infections, other autoimmune diseases, pregnancy or lactation led to exclusion of patients. The data are from a study of T cells in Graves' hyperthyroidism and ophthalmopathy. General observations from the study: Peripheral blood also featured most of the thyroid clonotypes expanded above 0.001. Ophthalmopathy onset followed model prediction by a median approximately 6.2 months.

Germline-derived CDR1 and CDR2 are SGHVS and FNYEAQ. V was clipped by 5 bases and J by 5 bases, with 21 bases between them. The CDR3 runs 16 residues. RNA transcripts were the template for amplifying TCR beta CDR3 regions. Primed by the HTBI set, a first-round RT-PCR was run on the TCR CDR3. TCRdb used MiXCR to reprocess the multiplex PCR reads, holding one entry per CDR3 protein. The sample has a few hundred thousand distinct CDR3 sequences; 14% are singletons. This sequence originates from a young woman with Graves' hyperthyroidism. The chain uses TRBV7-6 and TRBJ1-1, with D possibly being TRBD1 (5 bases). Input material: blood. The CDR3: CASSPRGWGWDTEAFF. The CDR3 bases are TGTGCCAGCAGCCCTAGGGGCTGGGGATGGGATACTGAAGCTTTCTTT.